This T cell receptor (beta chain) emerged from a study of shared T cell receptors in the human thymus. CDR3 length: 16 amino acids. V lost 6 bases, J lost 4 bases, and 14 bases stayed unmatched. Germline-derived CDR1 and CDR2 are LNHDA and SQIVND (reference sequence). Measured with immunoSEQ multiplex PCR; TCRdb has only the in-frame clones, and not every one. This sample yields 700,000 or so clones, of which around 85% are seen a single time; 0.0095% to 0.013% belongs to the top ten. These data are also associated with another study on human thymus T cells. That paper adds: Thymus specimens were resections from corrective heart surgery. Biased V and J segment usage appeared in thymus and peripheral blood. Thymic repertoires from unrelated individuals overlapped highly, related research reported.

The sample was thymocytes. This chain connects TRBV19 to TRBJ1-1, with TRBD1 matching 7 bases. The sequence was obtained from a girl under three years old with a congenital heart defect. The CDR3 loop is CASSPSPQGGGTEAFF. The CDR3 coding sequence is TGTGCCAGTAGCCCCTCCCCTCAGGGGGGTGGCACTGAAGCTTTCTTT.